This entry concerns a single T cell receptor beta chain. Its target is unknown. Deep sequencing aimed at 1 in 200,000 to 1 in 1 million T cells' resolution. Only in-frame clones appear in the TCRdb table, and some are missing; sequencing was by immunoSEQ multiplex PCR. The profile shows about 120,000 clones, approximately 85% of them singletons. The data are from a study of cytotoxic CD8 clonotypes in ibrutinib-treated CLL. In the study overall: Samples averaged roughly 260,000 productive templates and just under 95,000 productive rearrangements.

V lost 8 bases and J 2 bases, leaving 30 bases between the germline ends. This CDR3 contains 19 residues. CDR1 and CDR2 from the germline V gene are ENHRY and SYGVKD. Study results and caveats: Measured clonality at baseline was greater than in age-matched healthy donors and tracked with circulating CD8+ T-cell counts.

The V and J genes are TRBV10-3 and TRBJ1-1; D is possibly TRBD1 (6 bases). This clonotype was sampled from a human donor with chronic lymphocytic leukemia. The specimen comprised PBMCs, sampled after 24 months of ibrutinib treatment. CDR3 residues: CAIRNRVLPKSGANTEAFF. Written as DNA, the CDR3 is TGTGCCATCCGTAACAGGGTCCTCCCAAAAAGCGGGGCTAACACTGAAGCTTTCTTT.